These 30 T cell receptor beta chains came from one sample sequenced in a study of cytomegalovirus exposure and HLA in healthy donors. Primers for the PCR totalled 60 Vbeta and 13 Jbeta. Here immunoSEQ multiplex PCR was the method, and the copy in TCRdb shows in-frame clones only, minus some. The sample shows 100,000 or so clones, over 65% of them seen only once. Sequenced material: PBMCs. The receptors come from a female donor in good health and CMV-seropositive.

The chain combines TRBV6-1 with TRBJ1-2; TRBD1 agrees at 8 bases. CDR1 and CDR2 (germline): MNHNS, SASEGT. After removal of 10 bases from V and 7 bases from J, the junction contained 17 bases not matched to a gene. CDR3 length: 15 residues. The CDR3: CATRDVRGRFSGYTF. CDR3 DNA sequence: TGTGCCACACGCGACGTCAGGGGGCGCTTTTCTGGCTACACCTTC.

Comments on this clone: Its ends do not fully match the called genes, so a read error is possible. The rearrangement links TRBV27 to TRBJ1-4; 9 bases match TRBD1. CDR1 and CDR2 from the germline V gene are MNHEY and SMNVEV (reference sequence). The CDR3 length is 17 residues. CDR3 residues: CASRTRGQGSTIEKLFF. As DNA, the CDR3 is TGTGCCAGCAGGACAAGGGGACAGGGCTCAACTATTGAAAAACTGTTTTTT.

This chain's CDR3 is CASSLGQRIYEQYF. The DNA of the CDR3 is TGTGCCAGCAGCTTAGGACAGCGGATATACGAGCAGTACTTC. The rearrangement joins TRBV5-6 to TRBJ2-7, with a weak D call TRBD1 (6 bases). The V gene lost 2 bases and the J gene lost 4 bases, with 13 bases spanning the gap. The CDR3 extends over 14 amino acids. Germline CDR1 SGHDT, CDR2 YYEEEE.

The chain combines TRBV11-2 with TRBJ1-4; D gene ambiguous. CDR1 is SGHAT and CDR2 is FQNNGV in the germline V gene. Trimming stripped 1 base from V and 0 bases from J, with 9 bases between. The CDR3 is 16 residues long. The CDR3 reads CASSLVARATNEKLFF. The CDR3 region has the DNA TGTGCCAGCAGCTTAGTAGCGCGTGCAACTAATGAAAAACTGTTTTTT. Together with reference TRBV11-2 and TRBJ1-4, the CDR3 gives the full variable domain: EAGVAQSPRYKIIEKRQSVAFWCNPISGHATLYWYQQILGQGPKLLIQFQNNGVVDDSQLPKDRFSAERLKGVDSTLKIQPAKLEDSAVYLCASSLVARATNEKLFFGSGTQLSVL.

Comments on this clone: The same CDR3 arises from other DNA sequences in this sample as well. The chain couples TRBV18 to TRBJ1-5; 8 bases fit TRBD1. Trimming removed 3 bases from V and 4 bases from J; junction bases left unmatched: 2. This CDR3 contains 14 residues. Germline CDR1 and CDR2: KGHSH and LQKENI. The CDR3 is CASSPGQGNQPQHF. The CDR3 region has the DNA TGTGCCAGCTCACCTGGACAGGGAAATCAGCCCCAGCATTTT.

V usage is TRBV9 and J usage is TRBJ2-5; TRBD2 aligns across 7 bases. CDR3 length equals 17 residues. V shed 0 bases, J shed 2 bases, and the junction held 10 bases outside the gene matches. Germline V gene sequence: CDR1 SGDLS, CDR2 YYNGEE. The CDR3 reads CASSVGQAGVGQETQYF. For the CDR3, the DNA is TGTGCCAGCAGCGTAGGTCAGGCGGGAGTGGGGCAAGAGACCCAGTACTTC. Full variable domain (outside the CDR3, taken from reference TRBV9 and TRBJ2-5): DSGVTQTPKHLITATGQRVTLRCSPRSGDLSVYWYQQSLDQGLQFLIQYYNGEERAKGNILERFSAQQFPDLHSELNLSSLELGDSALYFCASSVGQAGVGQETQYFGPGTRLLVL.

This clone was recorded once. The chain links TRBV25-1 to TRBJ1-2; tentative D call: TRBD1 (6 bases). Looked up from germline, CDR1 is MGHDK and CDR2 is SYGVNS. The V and J ends lost 8 bases and 7 bases respectively, with 23 bases between them. The CDR3 is made up of 15 amino acids. CDR3 residues: CASLKPGTRGGGYTF. CDR3 sequence (DNA): TGTGCCAGCTTAAAACCGGGAACCCGAGGGGGTGGCTACACCTTC.

V and J are TRBV4-2 and TRBJ1-2, with D maybe TRBD1 (5 bases). CDR1 is LGHNA, CDR2 YNFKEQ, per germline. V was trimmed by 3 bases and J by 5 bases, leaving 22 bases between them. The CDR3 covers 17 residues. The DNA for the CDR3 is TGTGCCAGCAGCCAGCTTAGTGTCCAGGGTGAAACGTATGGCTACACCTTC. This sequence encodes CASSQLSVQGETYGYTF.

The genes are TRBV15 and TRBJ2-7, with 7 positions matching TRBD1. Germline lookup yields CDR1 LNHNV and CDR2 YYDKDF (reference sequence). The CDR3 totals 12 residues. V lost 1 base to trimming and J lost 8 bases; unmatched junction nucleotides: 2. CDR3 nucleotide sequence: TGTGCCACCAGCAGAGGGACAGGCCAGCAGTACTTC. It is translated as CATSRGTGQQYF.

This clone has more than one count but fewer than ten. The chain recombines TRBV7-2 with TRBJ1-2, with D tentatively TRBD1 (6 bases). V lost 1 base and J lost 8, with 14 bases in between. Per germline, CDR1 SGHTA and CDR2 FQGNSA. CDR3 length: 14 residues. This CDR3 reads CASSLVGLTGGYTF. CDR3 nucleotides: TGTGCCAGCAGCTTAGTAGGGTTGACAGGCGGCTACACCTTC.

This rearrangement joins TRBV7-8 to TRBJ1-1, with 8 positions matching TRBD1. The germline V gene encodes CDR1 SGHVS and CDR2 FQNEAQ. The CDR3 has 14 residues. The V segment lost 7 bases and the J segment 9 bases; nucleotides outside the gene matches: 13. The CDR3 DNA sequence: TGTGCCAGCATACTGGACAGGGCCTGGGGTAAAGCTTTCTTT. It codes for CASILDRAWGKAFF.

This clone was observed a single time. The chain has TRBV30 and TRBJ2-1; D is possibly TRBD2 (5 bases). This CDR3 contains 10 residues. Deletions cut 3 bases from V and 10 bases from J, with 7 bases between. Germline CDR1 is GTSNPN and CDR2 is SVGIG (reference sequence). CDR3 sequence (DNA): TGTGCCTGGAGGAGACTAGAGCAGTTCTTC. Translated: CAWRRLEQFF.

The chain joins TRBV4-2 to TRBJ2-7; D ambiguous. V lost 1 base and J lost 2, with 6 bases in between. This CDR3 spans 13 amino acids. CDR1 is LGHNA and CDR2 is YNFKEQ in the germline V gene. CDR3 sequence reads: CASSQVGAYEQYF. The CDR3 DNA sequence: TGTGCCAGCAGCCAAGTGGGCGCCTACGAGCAGTACTTC.

The chain links TRBV6-5 to TRBJ2-7; 11 nucleotides align to TRBD1. Trimming at V came to 6 bases and at J to 4 bases, leaving 5 bases not matched to a gene. Looked up from germline, CDR1 is MNHEY and CDR2 is SVGAGI. This CDR3 has 14 residues. For the CDR3, the DNA is TGTGCCAGCAGCCGTGGACAGGGGGCTTACGAGCAGTACTTC. Translation gives CASSRGQGAYEQYF.

This rearrangement joins TRBV5-1 to TRBJ2-6, with 7 nucleotides matching TRBD2. The CDR3 loop spans 16 amino acids. Trimming cost V 3 bases and J 4 bases; bases outside gene matches: 7. CDR1 SGHRS and CDR2 YFSETQ come from the germline V gene. In nucleotides, the CDR3 is TGCGCCAGCAGCTCAATCGACGGGAGGGGGGCCAACGTCCTGACTTTC. Amino acids: CASSSIDGRGANVLTF.

The chain joins TRBV7-3 to TRBJ2-3, with TRBD2 matching 7 bases. The junction had 8 bases not matched to a gene; V was cut back by 6 bases and J by 2 bases. The CDR3 is made up of 15 amino acids. Germline-derived CDR1 and CDR2 are SGHTA and FQGTGA. CDR3 sequence: CASSQSGGNTDTQYF. CDR3 coding DNA: TGTGCCAGCAGTCAGTCGGGGGGAAACACAGATACGCAGTATTTT.

J is TRBJ2-3 and V is TRBV7-3; perhaps TRBD1 as D (6 bases). V was cut by 2 bases and J by 1 base, with 10 bases left in between. This CDR3 has 15 residues. Looked up from germline, CDR1 is SGHTA and CDR2 is FQGTGA. CDR3 sequence (DNA): TGTGCCAGCAGCTTATCCAGGGGCCGCACAGATACGCAGTATTTT. Amino acids: CASSLSRGRTDTQYF.

This clone appeared a few times. The V call is TRBV6-1, the J call TRBJ1-2; 11 nucleotides line up with TRBD1. Trimming took 4 bases from V and 4 from J; bases not matched to a gene: 2. CDR1 and CDR2 from the germline V gene are MNHNS and SASEGT. The CDR3 loop spans 14 amino acids. The chain's CDR3 is CASSVGQGAYGYTF. In DNA, the CDR3 is TGTGCCAGCAGTGTTGGACAGGGGGCCTATGGCTACACCTTC.

This chain uses TRBV7-9 with TRBJ1-3; D may be TRBD1 (6 bases). Germline-derived CDR1 and CDR2 are SEHNR and FQNEAQ (reference sequence). The CDR3 consists of 14 residues. The germline V and J ends were trimmed by 4 bases and 2 bases, with 9 bases remaining between them. DNA of the CDR3: TGTGCCAGCAGCTCGTCAGGGGCTGGAAACACCATATATTTT. Translating gives CASSSSGAGNTIYF.

This clone was observed a few times. The V gene is TRBV7-2, the J gene TRBJ1-5, with TRBD1 identical over 7 bases. Unmatched junction bases numbered 10, after V lost 2 bases and J lost 0 bases. The CDR3 totals 18 residues. Germline V gene sequence: CDR1 SGHTA, CDR2 FQGNSA. CDR3 protein: CASSLQGTERYSNQPQHF. As DNA, the CDR3 is TGTGCCAGCAGCTTACAGGGGACAGAAAGGTATAGCAATCAGCCCCAGCATTTT. The whole variable domain, filled in from reference TRBV7-2 and TRBJ1-5, reads GAGVSQSPSNKVTEKGKDVELRCDPISGHTALYWYRQSLGQGLEFLIYFQGNSAPDKSGLPSDRFSAERTGGSVSTLTIQRTQQEDSAVYLCASSLQGTERYSNQPQHFGDGTRLSIL.

The chain employs TRBV30 and TRBJ2-3, with a possible D match to TRBD1 (8 bases). The germline V gene encodes CDR1 GTSNPN and CDR2 SVGIG (reference sequence). V lost 1 base and J lost 1, with 12 bases in between. The CDR3 consists of 15 residues. This chain's CDR3 is CAWSGGGQGTDTQYF. In DNA, the CDR3 is TGTGCCTGGAGTGGGGGGGGACAGGGCACAGATACGCAGTATTTT. Full variable domain (remainder filled in from reference TRBV30 and TRBJ2-3): SQTIHQWPATLVQPVGSPLSLECTVEGTSNPNLYWYRQAAGRGLQLLFYSVGIGQISSEVPQNLSASRPQDRQFILSSKKLLLSDSGFYLCAWSGGGQGTDTQYFGPGTRLTVL.

V gene TRBV7-6 combines with J gene TRBJ2-3; TRBD2 matches 7 bases. V shed 5 bases, J shed 5 bases, and the junction held 13 bases outside the gene matches. The CDR3 contains 16 residues. Germline assignment: CDR1 SGHVS and CDR2 FNYEAQ. This CDR3 reads CASSPAASGLVDTQYF. The CDR3 coding sequence is TGTGCCAGCAGCCCGGCGGCTAGCGGTTTAGTAGATACGCAGTATTTT.

The rearrangement uses TRBV9 and TRBJ2-7; TRBD2 is a possible D gene (6 bases). The V and J ends lost 0 bases and 6 bases respectively, with 10 bases between them. Germline values: CDR1 SGDLS, CDR2 YYNGEE. The CDR3 contains 13 residues. CDR3 nucleotide sequence: TGTGCCAGCAGCGTAGGTGGGGGGTCCGAGCAGTACTTC. This sequence encodes CASSVGGGSEQYF.

V is TRBV5-8 and J is TRBJ1-2; 10 bases match TRBD1. V trimming: 3 bases; J trimming: 4 bases; junction bases outside the gene matches: 6. CDR1 SGHTS and CDR2 YDEGEE come from the germline V gene. This CDR3 has 15 residues. CDR3 coding DNA: TGTGCCAGCAGCTCATCCGGGACAGGGGTCTATGGCTACACCTTC. It codes for CASSSSGTGVYGYTF.

The chain joins TRBV11-2 to TRBJ1-1; TRBD1 agrees at 10 bases. CDR1 is SGHAT, CDR2 FQNNGV, per germline. The CDR3 runs 14 residues. J lost 5 bases, V lost 5 bases, and 5 bases had no gene match. CDR3 region: CASSRDRGLTEAFF. CDR3 DNA: TGTGCCAGCAGCCGGGACAGGGGTTTAACTGAAGCTTTCTTT.

In its sample, this clone was seen a few times. The chain links TRBV6-5 to TRBJ2-1, with D possibly matching TRBD1 (5 bases). This CDR3 comprises 16 residues. V shed 4 bases and J shed 3 bases, with 16 bases lying between them. The V gene's germline CDR1 is MNHEY and CDR2 SVGAGI. This CDR3 is CASSSQTVTHYNEQFF. Written as DNA, the CDR3 is TGTGCCAGCAGTTCTCAGACAGTAACCCACTACAATGAGCAGTTCTTC.

This rearrangement joins TRBV7-9 to TRBJ2-3; TRBD2 agrees at 8 bases. J was trimmed by 5 bases and V by 0 bases; bases with no gene match: 13. Germline V gene lookup returns CDR1 SEHNR and CDR2 FQNEAQ (reference sequence). The CDR3 loop spans 18 amino acids. CDR3 protein: CASSLASRRGDRGDTQYF. CDR3 coding DNA: TGTGCCAGCAGCTTAGCGTCTCGGCGGGGGGACCGAGGAGATACGCAGTATTTT.

This clone has just a few counts. Other DNA sequences from this sample encode an identical CDR3 as well. The V gene is TRBV5-1, the J gene TRBJ2-3, with TRBD1 matching 9 bases. V lost 2 bases to trimming and J lost 2 bases; unmatched junction nucleotides: 0. The CDR3 is 14 amino acids. Germline values: CDR1 SGHRS, CDR2 YFSETQ. The CDR3 DNA reads TGCGCCAGCAGCTTACAGGGGGCCACAGATACGCAGTATTTT. Encoded protein: CASSLQGATDTQYF.

With regard to this clone: Distinct nucleotide sequences in the sample also encode this CDR3. The chain carries TRBV9 and TRBJ1-1, with D uncertain. The CDR3 sequence is 13 residues long. Trimming left V 0 bases short and J 1 base short, with 4 bases between. Germline CDR1 SGDLS, CDR2 YYNGEE. CDR3 nucleotide sequence: TGTGCCAGCAGCGTAGCCCGGAACACTGAAGCTTTCTTT. Encoded protein: CASSVARNTEAFF. Together with reference TRBV9 and TRBJ1-1, the CDR3 gives the full variable domain: DSGVTQTPKHLITATGQRVTLRCSPRSGDLSVYWYQQSLDQGLQFLIQYYNGEERAKGNILERFSAQQFPDLHSELNLSSLELGDSALYFCASSVARNTEAFFGQGTRLTVV.

V is TRBV9 and J is TRBJ1-1; D not certain. The ends were cut back, 4 bases at V and 2 bases at J, with 12 bases in the middle. This CDR3 region has 14 residues. Germline V gene data show CDR1 as SGDLS and CDR2 as YYNGEE. The CDR3 DNA reads TGTGCCAGCAGCCCACAAATTGCCAACACTGAAGCTTTCTTT. It specifies CASSPQIANTEAFF.